Each of the 27 T cell receptor beta chains below was sequenced from the same sample in a study of cytomegalovirus exposure and HLA in healthy donors. The PCR made use of 60 Vbeta and 13 Jbeta primers. Sequencing was performed with immunoSEQ multiplex PCR; in TCRdb, only in-frame clones are kept and a portion is missing. The table records 150,000 or so clones, around four fifths of them present only once. The sample comprised PBMCs. Source of these receptors: a young man in good health and CMV-seronegative.

The J gene is TRBJ2-2, the V gene TRBV10-1, with D unclear. Per the germline V gene, CDR1 is WNHNN and CDR2 is SYGVQD (reference sequence). V dropped 8 bases and J dropped 3 bases, with 4 bases sitting between them. The CDR3 is 11 amino acids. The CDR3 sequence: CASRDTGELFF. The CDR3 coding sequence is TGCGCCAGCCGGGACACCGGGGAGCTGTTTTTT.

This clone was observed a few times. The V and J genes are TRBV28 and TRBJ2-3, with D unclear. Trimming took off 7 bases at V and 2 bases at J, with 16 bases between the two ends. Germline-derived CDR1 and CDR2 are MDHEN and SYDVKM. There are 15 residues in the CDR3. This chain's CDR3 is CASKEIAPNTDTQYF. The CDR3 DNA reads TGTGCCAGCAAGGAAATAGCTCCGAACACAGATACGCAGTATTTT.

This clone has just a few counts. The CDR3 loop reads CASRPNLAAYEQYF. The CDR3 DNA reads as TGTGCCAGCAGGCCTAACCTAGCGGCCTACGAGCAGTACTTC. The V call is TRBV7-9, the J call TRBJ2-7; 7 bases are a match to TRBD2. V lost 6 bases to trimming and J lost 2 bases; unmatched junction nucleotides: 7. From germline, CDR1 is SEHNR and CDR2 FQNEAQ (reference sequence). The CDR3 covers 14 residues.

CDR3 loop: CASSLWAPGPGNTIYF. CDR3 nucleotide sequence: TGTGCCAGCAGTCTCTGGGCTCCAGGGCCTGGAAACACCATATATTTT. J is TRBJ1-3 and V is TRBV28; TRBD1 is a possible D gene (5 bases). Trimming cost V 5 bases and J 2 bases, with 16 bases left between them. This CDR3 region has 16 residues. CDR1 and CDR2 from the germline V gene are MDHEN and SYDVKM.

V usage is TRBV7-3 and J usage is TRBJ2-7; the D gene is possibly TRBD2 (6 bases). V was trimmed by 5 bases and J by 2 bases, leaving 19 bases between them. The germline V gene has CDR1 SGHTA and CDR2 FQGTGA. The CDR3 has 16 residues. The DNA for the CDR3 is TGTGCCAGCAGCCCGCCCCTTCGTAGCGGCACCTACGAGCAGTACTTC. Its translation: CASSPPLRSGTYEQYF. Full variable domain (remainder filled in from reference TRBV7-3 and TRBJ2-7): GAGVSQTPSNKVTEKGKYVELRCDPISGHTALYWYRQSLGQGPEFLIYFQGTGAADDSGLPNDRFFAVRPEGSVSTLKIQRTERGDSAVYLCASSPPLRSGTYEQYFGPGTRLTVT.

This clone was observed a few times. The chain couples TRBV6-5 to TRBJ2-5; D is perhaps TRBD1 (6 bases). Germline values: CDR1 MNHEY, CDR2 SVGAGI. This CDR3 contains 15 residues. The V end was cut by 5 bases, the J end by 4 bases, with 17 bases between. CDR3 loop: CASSRNHRALETQYF. DNA of the CDR3: TGTGCCAGCAGTCGAAACCACAGGGCATTAGAGACCCAGTACTTC.

The V and J genes are TRBV18 and TRBJ2-5; TRBD1 might be the D (6 bases). The CDR3 loop spans 14 amino acids. Germline CDR1 reads KGHSH; CDR2 reads LQKENI. V shed 3 bases and J shed 3 bases, with 11 bases lying between them. The CDR3 bases are TGTGCCAGCTCACCGCCGACAGGAGAAGAGACCCAGTACTTC. Residues: CASSPPTGEETQYF.

There are a few counts of this clone. The chain combines TRBV7-2 with TRBJ1-1, with TRBD1 identical over 7 bases. The CDR3 has 17 amino acids. The V and J ends lost 4 bases and 4 bases, in that order; junction bases with no gene match: 15. Looked up from germline, CDR1 is SGHTA and CDR2 is FQGNSA. CDR3 residues: CASSSQGGATGLTEAFF. The CDR3 nucleotides read TGTGCCAGCAGCTCCCAAGGGGGCGCGACCGGTCTCACTGAAGCTTTCTTT.

The chain couples TRBV4-2 to TRBJ1-4, with a tentative D call TRBD1 (5 bases). The CDR3 runs 19 residues. V lost 0 bases and J lost 0, with 17 bases in between. Germline V gene lookup returns CDR1 LGHNA and CDR2 YNFKEQ. The CDR3 reads CASSQDRLGTSATNEKLFF. The CDR3, as DNA: TGTGCCAGCAGCCAAGACCGGCTAGGGACTTCTGCAACTAATGAAAAACTGTTTTTT.

The rearrangement links TRBV7-2 to TRBJ2-5, with D hard to call. The CDR3 contains 13 residues. V was clipped by 4 bases and J by 5 bases, with 11 bases between them. Germline CDR1 SGHTA, CDR2 FQGNSA. The CDR3 sequence is CASSSYVQETQYF. The CDR3 nucleotides read TGTGCCAGCAGCTCTTACGTTCAGGAGACCCAGTACTTC. Using reference TRBV7-2 and TRBJ2-5 for the parts outside the CDR3, the full variable domain is GAGVSQSPSNKVTEKGKDVELRCDPISGHTALYWYRQSLGQGLEFLIYFQGNSAPDKSGLPSDRFSAERTGGSVSTLTIQRTQQEDSAVYLCASSSYVQETQYFGPGTRLLVL.

The chain recombines TRBV6-5 with TRBJ2-4, with TRBD1 matching over 8 bases. The CDR3 contains 14 residues. The junction had 3 bases not matched to a gene; V was cut back by 0 bases and J by 8 bases. Germline V CDR1 and CDR2: MNHEY, SVGAGI. The CDR3 nucleotides read TGTGCCAGCAGTTACTCGACAGGGGTGGACATTCAGTACTTC. It yields the protein CASSYSTGVDIQYF.

This chain links TRBV30 with TRBJ1-1; D uncertain. Per the germline V gene, CDR1 is GTSNPN and CDR2 is SVGIG (reference sequence). This CDR3 comprises 13 residues. The V gene lost 0 bases and the J gene lost 1 base, with 6 bases spanning the gap. CDR3 in amino acids: CAWSVQANTEAFF. CDR3 bases: TGTGCCTGGAGTGTGCAGGCGAACACTGAAGCTTTCTTT.

V is TRBV6-6 and J is TRBJ1-2; D not certain. Germline-derived CDR1 and CDR2 are MNHNY and SVGAGI (reference sequence). This CDR3 contains 13 residues. The V end lost 2 bases, the J end lost 12 bases, and 16 bases lay between the germline ends. CDR3 amino acids: CASSYPAAPVDTF. The CDR3 bases are TGTGCCAGCAGTTACCCGGCGGCCCCAGTCGACACCTTC.

This clone was detected a few times. The rearrangement uses TRBV21-1 and TRBJ1-1; the table names TRBD1, a call not compared with the DNA. TRBV21-1 is a pseudogene. The CDR3 has 15 amino acids. CDR3 sequence reads: CASSGQGAWDTEAFF. CDR3 DNA sequence: TGTGCCAGCAGCGGGCAGGGGGCGTGGGACACTGAAGCTTTCTTT.

V gene TRBV7-8 combines with J gene TRBJ2-1, with D perhaps matching TRBD2 (5 bases). CDR1 and CDR2 (germline): SGHVS, FQNEAQ. This CDR3 comprises 16 residues. V was clipped by 5 bases and J by 4 bases, with 18 bases between them. DNA for the CDR3: TGTGCCAGCAGCACCACCCGAGCGGTCCCTTACAATGAGCAGTTCTTC. It translates to CASSTTRAVPYNEQFF.

The chain has TRBV10-3 and TRBJ2-1, with D perhaps TRBD1 (6 bases). This CDR3 comprises 15 residues. Trimming left V 3 bases short and J 5 bases short, with 14 bases between. CDR1 and CDR2 from the germline V gene are ENHRY and SYGVKD. CDR3 region: CAISEKIQGNNEQFF. CDR3 nucleotide sequence: TGTGCCATCAGTGAAAAAATACAGGGAAACAATGAGCAGTTCTTC.

This chain joins TRBV11-2 and TRBJ2-3; D not certain. V lost 4 bases and J 6 bases, leaving 11 bases between the germline ends. The CDR3 is made up of 13 amino acids. The germline V gene has CDR1 SGHAT and CDR2 FQNNGV. CDR3 region: CASSSFSHDTQYF. The CDR3 DNA is TGTGCCAGCAGCTCCTTCAGTCACGATACGCAGTATTTT.

In regard to this clone: An end of the junction differs from the germline gene, which may be a read error. V and J are TRBV7-7 and TRBJ2-5; TRBD1 aligns across 7 bases. In germline, CDR1 is SSHAT, CDR2 FNYEAQ (reference sequence). The CDR3 length is 15 residues. The CDR3 DNA follows: TGTGCTAGCAGCTTAGGGACAGCCCTCTCGGAGACCCAGTACTTC. This codes for CASSLGTALSETQYF.

The genes are TRBV6-6 and TRBJ2-7; possible D gene TRBD1, 6 bases. Trimming cost V 10 bases and J 2 bases, with 21 bases left between them. The CDR3 has 15 amino acids. Germline V gene sequence: CDR1 MNHNY, CDR2 SVGAGI (reference sequence). CDR3 sequence: CATSDRTQRTYEQYF. The CDR3 region has the DNA TGTGCCACCAGCGACAGGACTCAGCGAACCTACGAGCAGTACTTC.

This clone was found a few times. This sequence joins TRBV5-8 and TRBJ2-7; weak D call: TRBD1 (5 bases). CDR1 is SGHTS, CDR2 YDEGEE, per germline. The V end was cut by 5 bases, the J end by 1 base, with 19 bases between. The CDR3 contains 16 residues. CDR3 loop: CASSPPNGSGSYEQYF. The CDR3 nucleotides read TGTGCCAGCAGTCCACCTAACGGGTCAGGGTCCTACGAGCAGTACTTC.

The chain carries TRBV15 and TRBJ2-5; the D gene is possibly TRBD2 (6 bases). The CDR3 is 17 amino acids. The germline V gene has CDR1 LNHNV and CDR2 YYDKDF (reference sequence). V lost 0 bases and J lost 6, with 20 bases in between. The CDR3 nucleotides read TGTGCCACCAGCAGAGAACGGCTCCTCGGGGCGGGAAAGACCCAGTACTTC. The encoded protein is CATSRERLLGAGKTQYF.

Only a few counts were recorded for this clone. CDR3 region: CASSGPGTGGGTDTQYF. As DNA, the CDR3 is TGTGCCAGCAGTGGTCCCGGGACAGGGGGCGGCACAGATACGCAGTATTTT. The chain carries TRBV27 and TRBJ2-3; TRBD1 matches 12 bases. After removal of 5 bases from V and 1 base from J, the junction contained 7 bases not matched to a gene. The germline V gene encodes CDR1 MNHEY and CDR2 SMNVEV (reference sequence). CDR3 length: 17 residues.

A remark on this clone: The junction differs from germline at one of its ends, possibly a read error. The chain employs TRBV6-5 and TRBJ1-3; D uncertain. CDR1 is MNHEY, CDR2 SVGAGI, per germline. This CDR3 is 13 amino acids long. In DNA form, the CDR3 reads TGTGCCGGCAGTCGCTACCCCGGGAACACCATATATTTT. Translating gives CAGSRYPGNTIYF.

V gene TRBV30 combines with J gene TRBJ2-3; maybe TRBD2 (6 bases). Germline CDR1 is GTSNPN and CDR2 is SVGIG (reference sequence). This CDR3 contains 10 residues. Trimming left V 8 bases short and J 8 bases short, with 11 bases between. The CDR3 spells CAGGSGTQYF. In DNA, the CDR3 is TGTGCCGGAGGGTCGGGTACGCAGTATTTT.

V gene TRBV14 combines with J gene TRBJ1-2; D might be TRBD1 (6 bases). Germline V gene sequence: CDR1 SGHDN, CDR2 FVKESK. Trimming took off 4 bases at V and 2 bases at J, with 11 bases between the two ends. The CDR3 covers 14 residues. The CDR3 loop is CASSPRQANYGYTF. CDR3 in DNA: TGTGCCAGCAGCCCCCGACAGGCAAACTATGGCTACACCTTC.

In nucleotides, the CDR3 is TGTGCCAGCAGCCCGGACAGGGGAATCTGGAATTCACCCCTCCACTTT. Translated, it gives CASSPDRGIWNSPLHF. The chain joins TRBV5-7 to TRBJ1-6, with 9 bases lining up with TRBD1. TRBV5-7 counts as an open reading frame of uncertain function. The CDR3 has 16 residues. After removal of 4 bases from V and 7 bases from J, the junction contained 9 bases not matched to a gene.

This clone appeared a few times. The chain recombines TRBV4-1 with TRBJ2-7; a weak D match, TRBD2 (6 bases). This CDR3 has 14 residues. CDR1 is MGHRA, CDR2 YSYEKL, per germline. The V end was cut by 5 bases, the J end by 0 bases, with 11 bases between. CDR3 nucleotide sequence: TGCGCCAGCAGCGTCCAGGGAGGCTCCTACGAGCAGTACTTC. Residues: CASSVQGGSYEQYF.